Below, 15 T cell receptor beta chains from the same sample are listed, as sequenced in a study of blood T cell repertoires in COVID-19. Sequencing was performed with immunoSEQ multiplex PCR; in TCRdb, only in-frame clones are kept and a portion is missing. The table records around 230,000 clones, roughly 80% of them present only once. Specimen: peripheral blood. The receptor set was obtained from a woman aged 55-69 years with active or convalescent COVID-19.

This clone showed up just a few times. The chain carries TRBV30 and TRBJ2-5, with TRBD2 as a possible D gene (6 bases). V was clipped by 2 bases and J by 9 bases, with 10 bases between them. Germline V gene data show CDR1 as GTSNPN and CDR2 as SVGIG (reference sequence). The CDR3 runs to 11 residues. The CDR3 here is CAWSHRGAQYF. DNA for the CDR3: TGTGCCTGGAGTCATCGCGGGGCCCAGTACTTC.

The rearrangement joins TRBV5-1 to TRBJ1-4; D is undetermined. Deletions cut 2 bases from V and 3 bases from J, with 26 bases between. Germline CDR1 is SGHRS and CDR2 is YFSETQ. The CDR3 runs to 20 residues. The CDR3 DNA sequence: TGCGCCAGCAGCTTTACCGCTGGCATGCCCATAAGCGGCCCTAATGAAAAACTGTTTTTT. Residues: CASSFTAGMPISGPNEKLFF.

The DNA for the CDR3 is TGTGCCACCAGCAGGGGGGGGACAGGGACCTACGAGCAGTACTTC. Its translation is CATSRGGTGTYEQYF. V usage is TRBV15 and J usage is TRBJ2-7; 9 nucleotides align to TRBD1. Germline V gene data show CDR1 as LNHNV and CDR2 as YYDKDF (reference sequence). Germline trimming cut 3 bases from V and 2 bases from J; bases unmatched to any gene: 5. The CDR3 loop spans 15 amino acids.

The rearrangement joins TRBV5-1 to TRBJ1-2; D is unresolved. CDR1 SGHRS and CDR2 YFSETQ come from the germline V gene. The CDR3 extends over 13 amino acids. The ends were cut back, 0 bases at V and 5 bases at J, with 8 bases in the middle. CDR3 DNA sequence: TGCGCCAGCAGCTTGGATGGGCAGTATGGCTACACCTTC. The encoded protein is CASSLDGQYGYTF.

The chain is built from TRBV7-6 and TRBJ1-1; D gene ambiguous. Germline CDR1 and CDR2: SGHVS and FNYEAQ. The CDR3 length is 12 residues. Trimming took off 5 bases at V and 4 bases at J, with 8 bases between the two ends. CDR3 protein: CASSLSGTEAFF. CDR3 in DNA: TGTGCCAGCAGCCTCTCAGGCACTGAAGCTTTCTTT.

This clone occurred once. V gene TRBV4-3 combines with J gene TRBJ1-3; no clear D. The ends were cut back, 0 bases at V and 1 base at J, with 13 bases in the middle. Germline V gene lookup returns CDR1 LGHNA and CDR2 YSLEER. CDR3 length: 17 residues. The CDR3 sequence is CASSQDKEGRSGNTIYF. The CDR3 DNA reads TGCGCCAGCAGCCAAGATAAGGAGGGCCGTTCTGGAAACACCATATATTTT.

This chain's CDR3 is CASSIQRGHYEQYF. The CDR3 DNA follows: TGTGCCAGTAGTATACAGCGGGGACACTACGAGCAGTACTTC. The chain carries TRBV19 and TRBJ2-7; a possible D gene is TRBD2 (7 bases). The CDR3 contains 14 residues. Trimming took 2 bases from V and 3 from J, leaving 11 bases between them. Germline values: CDR1 LNHDA, CDR2 SQIVND (reference sequence).

The chain is built from TRBV27 and TRBJ2-5; D is perhaps TRBD1 (6 bases). Germline values: CDR1 MNHEY, CDR2 SMNVEV (reference sequence). The germline V and J ends were trimmed by 6 bases and 5 bases, with 13 bases remaining between them. This CDR3 region has 13 residues. CDR3 region: CASRIQGLETQYF. Written as DNA, the CDR3 is TGTGCCAGCAGAATACAGGGTCTGGAGACCCAGTACTTC.

The rearrangement uses TRBV2 and TRBJ1-2, with TRBD1 as a possible D gene (5 bases). The CDR3 is made up of 18 amino acids. Germline CDR1 reads SNHLY; CDR2 reads FYNNEI. The germline V and J ends were trimmed by 8 bases and 7 bases, with 32 bases remaining between them. In nucleotides, the CDR3 is TGTGCCAGCTTGCCCACAACTCCGGGGCCCCTCGGGGGGGTTGGCTACACCTTC. Its protein is CASLPTTPGPLGGVGYTF.

The V gene is TRBV6-2 or TRBV6-3, the J gene TRBJ1-5; the match to TRBD1 covers 10 bases. J lost 2 bases, V lost 2 bases, and 0 bases had no gene match. The CDR3 spans 15 residues. Per germline, CDR1 MNHEY and CDR2 SVGEGT. The CDR3 loop is CASSYGTGGNQPQHF. In DNA, the CDR3 is TGTGCCAGCAGTTACGGGACAGGGGGCAATCAGCCCCAGCATTTT.

This clone has a handful of counts. The CDR3 nucleotides are TGTGCCAGCAGCGCCAGGGTTACCTCCTACGAGCAGTACTTC. Residues: CASSARVTSYEQYF. The chain combines TRBV9 with TRBJ2-7; D is possibly TRBD1 (5 bases). The ends were cut back, 3 bases at V and 0 bases at J, with 10 bases in the middle. Germline CDR1 and CDR2: SGDLS and YYNGEE. This CDR3 has 14 residues.

V gene TRBV7-8 combines with J gene TRBJ2-1, with 13 positions matching TRBD2. V shed 5 bases, J shed 4 bases, and the junction held 5 bases outside the gene matches. Germline CDR1 and CDR2: SGHVS and FQNEAQ. The CDR3 consists of 16 residues. The CDR3 bases are TGTGCCAGCAGCCCCCGGACTAGCGGGGGATACAATGAGCAGTTCTTC. This codes for CASSPRTSGGYNEQFF.

This sequence joins TRBV24-1 and TRBJ2-5, with 16 positions matching TRBD2. V lost 7 bases to trimming and J lost 4 bases; unmatched junction nucleotides: 8. The length of the CDR3 is 17 residues. Per germline, CDR1 KGHDR and CDR2 SFDVKD. The DNA of the CDR3 is TGTGCCACCAGCCCCGGGACTAGCGGGGGGGCTAGAGAGACCCAGTACTTC. This encodes CATSPGTSGGARETQYF.

The rearrangement links TRBV12-5 to TRBJ2-3; 9 nucleotides align to TRBD2. Germline CDR1 and CDR2: LGHNT and FRNRAP. V was pared by 2 bases and J by 4 bases, with 4 bases of the junction left unmatched. The CDR3 has 15 residues. CDR3 DNA: TGTGCTAGTGGTTTGCGGCGGGGGGGTGCAGATACGCAGTATTTT. Amino acid sequence: CASGLRRGGADTQYF.

This chain joins TRBV7-3 and TRBJ2-3; possibly TRBD1 for D (6 bases). This CDR3 comprises 15 residues. Trimming stripped 5 bases from V and 1 base from J, with 13 bases between. Germline V gene data show CDR1 as SGHTA and CDR2 as FQGTGA. The CDR3 spells CASSPGTRGTDTQYF. The CDR3 DNA follows: TGTGCCAGCAGCCCAGGGACAAGGGGCACAGATACGCAGTATTTT.